Shown below are 4 T cell receptor beta chains from a single sample sequenced in a study of T-cell reconstitution after alpha-beta-depleted transplantation in children. A TCRbeta library incorporating unique molecular identifiers was prepared. TCRdb used MiXCR to reprocess the PCR reads, holding one entry per CDR3 protein. Here the sample spans 200,000 to 250,000 distinct CDR3 sequences, approximately 8% being singletons. The specimen comprised PBMCs, mostly from graft donor cells, sampled 360 days after TCRalphabeta/CD19-depleted stem cell transplant. Receptor source: a male patient between 2 and 15 years old who had a stem cell transplant for acute myeloid leukemia, so the T cells may come from the graft donor.

This clonotype was detected many times. The J gene is TRBJ2-1, the V gene TRBV10-3, with D perhaps TRBD1 (6 bases). Germline loops: CDR1 ENHRY, CDR2 SYGVKD. With 0 bases removed from V and 6 bases from J, the gap between germline ends came to 9 bases. The CDR3 is 14 residues long. CDR3 amino acids: CAISESAGVNEQFF. The CDR3 DNA reads TGTGCCATCAGTGAGTCGGCAGGGGTCAATGAGCAGTTCTTC.

V and J are TRBV3-1 and TRBJ1-1; D may be TRBD1 (6 bases). This CDR3 region has 11 residues. Per germline, CDR1 LGHDT and CDR2 YNNKEL (reference sequence). Between the trimmed V and J ends, which lost 1 base and 12 bases, there was a span of 9 bases. DNA for the CDR3: TGTGCCAGCAGCCAAGGTGGGGGGCCTTTCTTT. This encodes CASSQGGGPFF.

This clonotype was counted a few times. The chain combines TRBV29-1 with TRBJ1-1; a possible D gene is TRBD1 (6 bases). Trimming cost V 6 bases and J 7 bases, with 18 bases left between them. Per germline, CDR1 SQVTM and CDR2 ANQGSEA. The CDR3 sequence is 13 residues long. The CDR3 is CSVDRIVGIEAFF. DNA of the CDR3: TGCAGCGTAGACAGGATAGTGGGTATTGAAGCTTTCTTT.

This chain connects TRBV5-6 to TRBJ2-1; 9 nucleotides align to TRBD2. V lost 4 bases to trimming and J lost 9 bases; unmatched junction nucleotides: 8. Germline V gene lookup returns CDR1 SGHDT and CDR2 YYEEEE. This CDR3 is 14 amino acids long. The CDR3 bases are TGTGCCAGCAGCCCCCTGGTAGCGGGAGCTGAGCAGTTCTTC. This gives the protein CASSPLVAGAEQFF. The full variable domain, with the rest looked up from reference TRBV5-6 and TRBJ2-1, is DAGVTQSPTHLIKTRGQQVTLRCSPKSGHDTVSWYQQALGQGPQFIFQYYEEEERQRGNFPDRFSGHQFPNYSSELNVNALLLGDSALYLCASSPLVAGAEQFFGPGTRLTVL.